These 22 T cell receptor beta chains were sequenced from one sample in a study of T cells in women clearing cervical HPV infection. The protocol was immunoSEQ multiplex PCR, while the TCRdb copy is restricted to in-frame clones and leaves out a portion. The sample shows about 33,000 clones, and about 1.7% sits with its ten largest clones. The source material was blood buffy coat. The receptors were sampled from a woman aged 18-70 years with a cervical HPV16 infection that either progressed to CIN3+ or cleared (not recorded which).

In regard to this clone: The read finishes 3 residues shy of the CDR3 end, and the germline J gene is used to complete it. V is TRBV19 and J is TRBJ1-2; D is possibly TRBD1 (5 bases). With 6 bases removed from V and 7 bases from J, the gap between germline ends came to 27 bases. Germline CDR1 is LNHDA and CDR2 is SQIVND (reference sequence). This CDR3 has 17 residues. The CDR3 bases that were read are TGTGCCAGTAGCGCGGGGGGGTCCGGTCGGTCCTCGGGTGGC. This gives the protein CASSAGGSGRSSGG. The CDR3 in its entirety is CASSAGGSGRSSGGYTF. Full variable domain (outside the CDR3, taken from reference TRBV19 and TRBJ1-2): DGGITQSPKYLFRKEGQNVTLSCEQNLNHDAMYWYRQDPGQGLRLIYYSQIVNDFQKGDIAEGYSVSREKKESFPLTVTSAQKNPTAFYLCASSAGGSGRSSGGYTFGSGTRLTVV.

Notes on this clone: The sequence runs out 3 residues before the end of the CDR3; the remainder is reconstructed from the germline J gene. This chain joins TRBV4-2 and TRBJ2-1, with 8 bases aligning to TRBD2. There are 16 residues in the CDR3. Germline V gene lookup returns CDR1 LGHNA and CDR2 YNFKEQ. The V segment lost 0 bases and the J segment 4 bases; nucleotides outside the gene matches: 5. CDR3 DNA (partial): TGTGCCAGCAGCCAAGATCCGGGGGGGTCTTACAATGAG. This codes for CASSQDPGGSYNE. The whole CDR3 reads CASSQDPGGSYNEQFF.

Of note for this clone: The read ends 3 residues before the CDR3 terminus; that terminus is restored from the germline J gene. V usage is TRBV13 and J usage is TRBJ2-4; 7 nucleotides align to TRBD1. The CDR3 is made up of 14 amino acids. CDR1 is PRHDT, CDR2 FYEKMQ, per germline (reference sequence). V shed 2 bases and J 5 bases; nucleotides not matched to a gene: 3. The CDR3 region is CASSLSGGENIQYF. The CDR3 bases that were read are TGTGCCAGCAGCTTATCAGGGGGTGAAAACATT.

Concerning this clone itself: The CDR3 is cut off 3 residues early in the read; its end comes from the germline J gene. The rearrangement joins TRBV7-3 to TRBJ2-2; 9 bases agree with TRBD1. The V gene end was trimmed by 8 bases and the J gene end by 5 bases; junction bases not matched to a gene: 3. The CDR3 is 13 amino acids. CDR1 is SGHTA and CDR2 is FQGTGA in the germline V gene. The CDR3 DNA, read in part, is TGTGCCAGCTCACAGGGGGCTACCGGGGAG. This gives the protein CASSQGATGE. The full-length CDR3 reads as CASSQGATGELFF.

A remark on this clone: Read sequence stops 3 residues before the CDR3 end, and the germline J gene provides the missing end. V gene TRBV19 combines with J gene TRBJ2-5, with 8 bases aligning to TRBD1. CDR1 is LNHDA, CDR2 SQIVND, per germline (reference sequence). After removal of 5 bases from V and 6 bases from J, the junction contained 11 bases not matched to a gene. This CDR3 region has 15 residues. CDR3 DNA, as far as it was read: TGTGCCAGTAGTGCTCTACAGGGGGGCGGGAAGACC. Its protein is CASSALQGGGKT. The whole CDR3 is CASSALQGGGKTQYF.

Of note for this clone: The CDR3 end is not reached by the read, which stops 3 residues before it; the germline J gene fills it in. The gene calls are TRBV7-3 and TRBJ2-4, with 9 nucleotides matching TRBD1. Looked up from germline, CDR1 is SGHTA and CDR2 is FQGTGA. CDR3 length equals 16 residues. The DNA read from the CDR3 is TGTGCCAGCAGCTTAACCGGGACAGGGTTACAAGAGACT. This gives the protein CASSLTGTGLQET. From start to end, the CDR3 is CASSLTGTGLQETQYF. The complete variable domain, with remaining parts taken from reference TRBV7-3 and TRBJ2-4, reads GAGVSQTPSNKVTEKGKYVELRCDPISGHTALYWYRQSLGQGPEFLIYFQGTGAADDSGLPNDRFFAVRPEGSVSTLKIQRTERGDSAVYLCASSLTGTGLQETQYFGAGTRLSVL.

As regards this clone: The missing CDR3 end, 3 residues past where the read stops, is filled in from the germline J gene. The chain carries TRBV5-1 and TRBJ2-5, with a possible D match to TRBD1 (7 bases). CDR1 is SGHRS, CDR2 YFSETQ, per germline. The CDR3 contains 15 residues. V was clipped by 4 bases and J by 5 bases, with 18 bases between them. The DNA read from the CDR3 is TGCGCCAGCAGCCCCGTCAGGGGGGTCCGGGAGACC. It is translated as CASSPVRGVRET. The CDR3 in its entirety is CASSPVRGVRETQYF.

To note about this clone: Read coverage stops 3 residues before the CDR3 terminus; the germline J gene supplies the remainder. The J gene is TRBJ2-1, the V gene TRBV20-1; 9 bases fit TRBD2. The CDR3 runs 15 residues. Germline V gives CDR1 DFQATT, CDR2 SNEGSKA (reference sequence). The junction had 11 bases not matched to a gene; V was cut back by 6 bases and J by 5 bases. The CDR3: CSAPYLAGLNNEQFF. Partial CDR3 DNA: TGCAGTGCACCTTACCTAGCGGGGCTAAACAATGAG.

About this clone: The read halts 3 residues ahead of the CDR3 end, with the missing end drawn from the germline J gene. The V gene is TRBV2, the J gene TRBJ1-1; TRBD1 agrees at 11 bases. Germline V gene sequence: CDR1 SNHLY, CDR2 FYNNEI. The V and J ends lost 11 bases and 5 bases, in that order; junction bases with no gene match: 4. The CDR3 is made up of 12 amino acids. The part of the CDR3 DNA that was read is TGTGCCCTGGGGACAGGGGGAACTGAA. Translated: CALGTGGTE. The whole CDR3 protein is CALGTGGTEAFF.

About this clone: The read is 3 residues too short to cover the CDR3 end, so that end is filled in from the germline J gene. The V and J genes are TRBV2 and TRBJ2-4; possible D gene TRBD1, 5 bases. The germline CDR1 and CDR2 sequences are SNHLY and FYNNEI. This CDR3 has 17 residues. The CDR3 DNA, read in part, is TGTGCCAGCAGTGAAGCGCAGGGATTGTATGACAATCAGCCT. Its translation: CASSEAQGLYDNQP. From start to end, the CDR3 is CASSEAQGLYDNQPQYF.

Details on this clone: The read finishes 3 residues shy of the CDR3 end, and the germline J gene is used to complete it. This chain joins TRBV5-4 and TRBJ2-1, with 8 bases lining up with TRBD1. Germline assignment: CDR1 SGHNT and CDR2 YYREEE (reference sequence). This CDR3 comprises 15 residues. Trimming took 3 bases from V and 5 from J; bases not matched to a gene: 7. The CDR3 sequence is CASSSPTGVHNEQFF. Incomplete CDR3 DNA: TGTGCCAGCAGCTCCCCGACAGGGGTACACAATGAG.

The part of the CDR3 DNA that was read is TGTGCCAGCAGCTTAAGGGCAGGGGGCGAG. It is translated as CASSLRAGGE. The entire CDR3 protein is CASSLRAGGEQYF. The rearrangement uses TRBV7-9 and TRBJ2-7; 7 nucleotides align to TRBD1. Read coverage stops 3 residues before the CDR3 terminus; the germline J gene supplies the remainder. Germline assignment: CDR1 SEHNR and CDR2 FQNEAQ (reference sequence). This CDR3 comprises 13 residues. J gave up 6 bases and V 2 bases, and 4 bases lay outside the gene matches.

The CDR3 sequence is CASSIKGQGNEQFF. The CDR3 DNA, read in part, is TGTGCCAGTAGTATCAAGGGACAGGGTAATGAG. J is TRBJ2-1 and V is TRBV19, with 9 bases identical to TRBD1. Coverage ceases 3 residues before the CDR3 finishes, and the germline J gene fills in the end. Germline V gene data show CDR1 as LNHDA and CDR2 as SQIVND (reference sequence). The junction had 4 bases not matched to a gene; V was cut back by 3 bases and J by 7 bases. This CDR3 contains 14 residues. The variable domain in full, with the rest retrieved from reference TRBV19 and TRBJ2-1, is DGGITQSPKYLFRKEGQNVTLSCEQNLNHDAMYWYRQDPGQGLRLIYYSQIVNDFQKGDIAEGYSVSREKKESFPLTVTSAQKNPTAFYLCASSIKGQGNEQFFGPGTRLTVL.

Comment on this clone: Read coverage stops 3 residues before the CDR3 terminus; the germline J gene supplies the remainder. The chain has TRBV4-1 and TRBJ2-7, with 7 bases that match TRBD1. V lost 1 base and J lost 2; bases outside the gene matches: 5. In germline, CDR1 is MGHRA, CDR2 YSYEKL. This CDR3 is built from 15 residues. CDR3: CASSQGQGATYEQYF. The DNA read from the CDR3 is TGCGCCAGCAGCCAAGGACAGGGTGCAACCTACGAG.

Concerning this clone: Sequencing ends 3 residues short of the CDR3 end; the germline J gene provides the rest. The chain recombines TRBV7-2 with TRBJ2-1; D gene uncertain. This CDR3 spans 14 amino acids. V lost 4 bases and J 5 bases, leaving 12 bases between the germline ends. Germline-derived CDR1 and CDR2 are SGHTA and FQGNSA. The DNA read from the CDR3 is TGTGCCAGCAGCTACGCGGCTGCTAACAATGAG. Its protein product is CASSYAAANNE. The entire CDR3 protein reads CASSYAAANNEQFF.

As to this clone: The CDR3 goes on 3 residues after the read ends, and that part is filled in from the germline J gene. The chain joins TRBV6-2 or TRBV6-3 to TRBJ2-7; D might be TRBD1 (6 bases). The V gene's germline CDR1 is MNHEY and CDR2 SVGEGT. Trimming stripped 0 bases from V and 1 base from J, with 16 bases between. This CDR3 contains 17 residues. The CDR3 here is CASSYSIVTGSSYEQYF. CDR3 DNA (partial): TGTGCCAGCAGTTACTCGATTGTAACAGGGTCTTCCTACGAG.

With regard to this clone: The DNA ends 3 residues before the CDR3 does, and the rest of the CDR3 is filled in from the germline J gene. The chain uses TRBV7-2 and TRBJ2-3; 8 nucleotides match TRBD1. This CDR3 is 15 amino acids long. The germline gives CDR1 SGHTA, CDR2 FQGNSA. CDR3 protein: CASSLQGAGNQPQYF. The covered CDR3 bases are TGTGCCAGCAGCTTACAGGGGGCTGGCAATCAGCCG. Together with reference TRBV7-2 and TRBJ2-3, the CDR3 gives the full variable domain: GAGVSQSPSNKVTEKGKDVELRCDPISGHTALYWYRQSLGQGLEFLIYFQGNSAPDKSGLPSDRFSAERTGGSVSTLTIQRTQQEDSAVYLCASSLQGAGNQPQYFGPGTRLTVL.

As regards this clone: The read comes to an end 3 residues before the CDR3 does, leaving the germline J gene to fill in the end. The rearrangement joins TRBV6-2 or TRBV6-3 to TRBJ2-3, with 12 bases matching TRBD2. This CDR3 contains 17 residues. Germline V gene sequence: CDR1 MNHEY, CDR2 SVGEGT. V lost 2 bases to trimming and J lost 0 bases; unmatched junction nucleotides: 3. Partial CDR3 DNA: TGTGCCAGCAGTTACCTAGCGGGGGGGCCCAGCACAGATACG. This gives the protein CASSYLAGGPSTDT. The entire CDR3 protein reads CASSYLAGGPSTDTQYF.

With regard to this clone: The read halts 3 residues ahead of the CDR3 end, with the missing end drawn from the germline J gene. V is TRBV20-1 and J is TRBJ1-4; TRBD1 might be the D (6 bases). With 4 bases removed from V and 8 bases from J, the gap between germline ends came to 14 bases. Germline CDR1 and CDR2: DFQATT and SNEGSKA (reference sequence). CDR3 length equals 13 residues. The CDR3 DNA, read in part, is TGCAGTGCTATTTTAGGGGGACGAGAAAAA. This translates into CSAILGGREK. The whole CDR3 sequence is CSAILGGREKLFF.

A remark on this clone: The read ends 3 residues shy of where the CDR3 ends; the end is completed using the germline J gene. This sequence joins TRBV15 and TRBJ1-5; possible D gene TRBD1, 6 bases. Per germline, CDR1 LNHNV and CDR2 YYDKDF (reference sequence). The CDR3 runs to 15 residues. The V and J ends lost 0 bases and 9 bases respectively, with 15 bases between them. This CDR3 reads CATSRDPTGQRPQHF. The part of the CDR3 DNA that was read is TGTGCCACCAGCAGAGACCCGACAGGCCAGAGGCCC.

About this clone: The read terminates 3 residues before the CDR3 end, so the remaining end is supplied by the germline J gene. This rearrangement joins TRBV28 to TRBJ2-1, with 12 bases lining up with TRBD2. Germline V gives CDR1 MDHEN, CDR2 SYDVKM. After removal of 6 bases from V and 7 bases from J, the junction contained 19 bases not matched to a gene. The CDR3 contains 19 residues. The CDR3 region is CASSLPGGRLAGGGNEQFF. The DNA read from the CDR3 is TGTGCCAGCAGCCTCCCGGGGGGCCGGCTAGCGGGGGGGGGTAATGAG.

Remarks on this clone: The read terminates 3 residues ahead of where the CDR3 ends, so the germline J gene completes it. The chain employs TRBV18 and TRBJ1-2, with D unclear. The CDR3 contains 14 residues. From germline, CDR1 is KGHSH and CDR2 LQKENI. The CDR3 sequence: CASSPYSSTDTYTF. The CDR3 bases that were read are TGTGCCAGCTCACCCTACTCTAGCACAGATACC. The full variable domain, in which reference TRBV18 and TRBJ1-2 provide the parts outside the CDR3, is NAGVMQNPRHLVRRRGQEARLRCSPMKGHSHVYWYRQLPEEGLKFMVYLQKENIIDESGMPKERFSAEFPKEGPSILRIQQVVRGDSAAYFCASSPYSSTDTYTFGSGTRLTVV.